A single sample gave rise to the 13 T cell receptor beta chains below, sequenced in a study of molecular identifiers for immune sequencing clone quantification. TCRdb reanalysed the PCR reads using MiXCR and keeps one entry per CDR3 protein. This sample has around 65,000 distinct CDR3 sequences, with 17% found just once. The sample consisted of naive CD8+ T cells from blood, with Jurkat cell RNA spiked in. Subset in this sample: FACS-sorted CD8+CD4-CCR7+CD45RA+ naive T cells. The source of these receptors is a human donor in good health. Some libraries in this study had Jurkat cell RNA spiked in.

In its sample, this clonotype was seen many times. J is TRBJ2-1 and V is TRBV19; 7 bases fit TRBD2. Looked up from germline, CDR1 is LNHDA and CDR2 is SQIVND (reference sequence). The CDR3 extends over 14 amino acids. Trimming at V came to 7 bases and at J to 9 bases, leaving 12 bases not matched to a gene. In nucleotides, the CDR3 is TGTGCCAGTACCCCCCTGGCGGGAGAGAGTGAGCAGTTCTTC. This sequence encodes CASTPLAGESEQFF.

This chain connects TRBV28 to TRBJ2-2; 8 nucleotides agree with TRBD2. J lost 3 bases, V lost 8 bases, and 8 bases had no gene match. Germline-derived CDR1 and CDR2 are MDHEN and SYDVKM. The CDR3 is 15 residues long. The CDR3 DNA is TGTGCCAGCGGTAATGTCGGGAGGGACACCGGGGAGCTGTTTTTT. It yields the protein CASGNVGRDTGELFF.

This clonotype was seen at least ten times. The chain combines TRBV27 with TRBJ1-1; no firm D call. The germline gives CDR1 MNHEY, CDR2 SMNVEV (reference sequence). V lost 2 bases and J lost 2, with 12 bases in between. The CDR3 covers 15 residues. CDR3 residues: CASSLRPALNTEAFF. The CDR3 bases are TGTGCCAGCAGTTTAAGGCCAGCCTTAAACACTGAAGCTTTCTTT.

As to this clonotype: This may arise from a read error, as a much more abundant clone is one base away. The genes are TRBV29-1 and TRBJ2-7; 9 bases fit TRBD2. Germline V lookup: CDR1 SQVTM, CDR2 ANQGSEA. The CDR3 sequence is 13 residues long. In DNA, the CDR3 is TGCAGCGTAGCGGGAGGCCACTCCTACGAGCGGTACTTC. This gives the protein CSVAGGHSYERYF.

This clonotype has ten or more counts. The chain links TRBV6-1 to TRBJ1-2; 9 bases match TRBD1. Germline V CDR1 and CDR2: MNHNS, SASEGT. V dropped 3 bases and J dropped 5; count of bases not matched to a gene: 7. The CDR3 runs 15 residues. The CDR3 loop is CASSEQPGQGYGYTF. In nucleotides, the CDR3 is TGTGCCAGCAGTGAGCAACCGGGACAGGGTTATGGCTACACCTTC.

This clonotype turned up a few times. CDR3 in DNA: TGTGCCAGTAGTCTCGGGAGCACTGAAGCTTTCTTT. Encoded protein: CASSLGSTEAFF. The chain links TRBV19 to TRBJ1-1; no reliable D call. In germline, CDR1 is LNHDA, CDR2 SQIVND (reference sequence). The CDR3 is 12 amino acids. V gave up 5 bases and J gave up 4 bases, with 8 bases separating them. Full variable domain (missing parts from reference TRBV19 and TRBJ1-1): DGGITQSPKYLFRKEGQNVTLSCEQNLNHDAMYWYRQDPGQGLRLIYYSQIVNDFQKGDIAEGYSVSREKKESFPLTVTSAQKNPTAFYLCASSLGSTEAFFGQGTRLTVV.

Points on this clonotype: Since a much larger clone is just one base distant, this may be a read error. The chain employs TRBV7-9 and TRBJ2-4, with 7 bases identical to TRBD1. The CDR3 covers 17 residues. Per the germline V gene, CDR1 is SEHNR and CDR2 is FQNEAQ (reference sequence). CDR3 in DNA: TGTGCCAGCAGCCCACCGTCCGGGACAGTAGCCAAAAACATTCGGTACTTC. Its protein product is CASSPPSGTVAKNIRYF.

This clonotype was counted ten times or more. This chain joins TRBV28 and TRBJ2-7, with 8 bases lining up with TRBD1. The length of the CDR3 is 13 residues. V was pared by 6 bases and J by 6 bases, with 7 bases of the junction left unmatched. The germline CDR1 and CDR2 sequences are MDHEN and SYDVKM. In DNA form, the CDR3 reads TGTGCCAGCAGCTATTCCGGGACAGGCGAGCAGTACTTC. It codes for CASSYSGTGEQYF. Based on the CDR3 plus reference TRBV28 and TRBJ2-7, the full variable domain is DVKVTQSSRYLVKRTGEKVFLECVQDMDHENMFWYRQDPGLGLRLIYFSYDVKMKEKGDIPEGYSVSREKKERFSLILESASTNQTSMYLCASSYSGTGEQYFGPGTRLTVT.

Turning to this clonotype: One end of the junction fails to match germline, which may point to a read error. V gene TRBV3-1 combines with J gene TRBJ1-1; D is perhaps TRBD1 (5 bases). Looked up from germline, CDR1 is LGHDT and CDR2 is YNNKEL (reference sequence). The CDR3 loop spans 14 amino acids. The CDR3 sequence: CVSSLRGLNTEAFF. DNA for the CDR3: TGTGTCAGCAGCTTGAGGGGTTTAAACACTGAAGCTTTCTTT.

As regards this clonotype: Being one base from a much bigger clone, this may be a read error. The chain couples TRBV29-1 to TRBJ2-1; tentatively, D is TRBD1 or TRBD2 (6 bases each). Between the trimmed V and J ends, which lost 1 base and 6 bases, there was a span of 16 bases. The CDR3 runs 15 residues. The germline V gene has CDR1 SQVTM and CDR2 ANQGSEA. CDR3 sequence (DNA): TGCAGCGTTGAAGGCTCAGGCAGGGGAGGCAATGAGCAGTTCTTC. This gives the protein CSVEGSGRGGNEQFF.

At least ten counts were recorded for this clonotype. The rearrangement uses TRBV27 and TRBJ1-1; 7 bases line up with TRBD1. Germline CDR1 is MNHEY and CDR2 is SMNVEV (reference sequence). The CDR3 length is 16 residues. V lost 4 bases, J lost 2 bases, and 10 bases stayed unmatched. The CDR3 DNA reads TGTGCCAGCAGTTGGGGCGCAGGGACAGCTAACACTGAAGCTTTCTTT. As protein: CASSWGAGTANTEAFF.

A word on this clonotype: The junction departs from the called germline gene at one end, perhaps through a read error. The V gene is TRBV20-1, the J gene TRBJ2-1; D possibly corresponds to TRBD2 (5 bases). CDR1 and CDR2 (germline): DFQATT, SNEGSKA (reference sequence). CDR3 size: 15 residues. The CDR3 reads CSAKILGSSCNEQFF. The CDR3 bases are TGCAGTGCTAAGATCCTAGGGAGCTCCTGCAATGAGCAGTTCTTC.

V is TRBV12-3 or TRBV12-4 and J is TRBJ2-1; D is uncertain. CDR3 length equals 15 residues. V was shortened by 5 bases and J by 8 bases, with 19 bases between the two germline ends. Here the CDR3 reads CASSPKPRSWDEQFF. DNA for the CDR3: TGTGCCAGCAGTCCAAAACCTAGGTCCTGGGATGAGCAGTTCTTC.